Below, 10 T cell receptor beta chains from the same sample are listed, as sequenced in a study of T cell repertoires in cytomegalovirus infection. No cognate antigen is known for these TCRs. TCRdb re-called the reads with MiXCR, one entry per CDR3 protein. Of tens of thousands of distinct CDR3 sequences listed, about 21% are singletons. Sequences were derived from CD8+ T cells from cultured PBMCs, sampled from culture after CMV antigen stimulation. The receptors stem from a human donor in good health (CMV status not recorded). Some clones in this sample may be carry-over from other donors' samples.

The chain couples TRBV7-2 to TRBJ2-5; tentative D call: TRBD1 (5 bases). V was trimmed by 0 bases and J by 1 base, leaving 9 bases between them. From germline, CDR1 is SGHTA and CDR2 FQGNSA. This CDR3 spans 15 amino acids. CDR3 sequence (DNA): TGTGCCAGCAGCTTAGCGTTAGGGGCCCAAGAGACCCAGTACTTC. Its translation is CASSLALGAQETQYF. The complete variable domain, with remaining parts taken from reference TRBV7-2 and TRBJ2-5, reads GAGVSQSPSNKVTEKGKDVELRCDPISGHTALYWYRQSLGQGLEFLIYFQGNSAPDKSGLPSDRFSAERTGGSVSTLTIQRTQQEDSAVYLCASSLALGAQETQYFGPGTRLLVL.

This clonotype was detected only a few times. The chain is built from TRBV12-3 or TRBV12-4 and TRBJ1-1, with TRBD1 matching 8 bases. Unmatched junction bases numbered 6, after V lost 4 bases and J lost 5 bases. The CDR3 sequence is 14 residues long. The CDR3 sequence is CASSSYRGETEAFF. Written as DNA, the CDR3 is TGTGCCAGCAGTTCTTACAGGGGGGAGACTGAAGCTTTCTTT.

This chain joins TRBV9 and TRBJ2-1; no clear D gene. Germline loops: CDR1 SGDLS, CDR2 YYNGEE. The CDR3 is 12 residues long. The germline V and J ends were trimmed by 3 bases and 7 bases, with 8 bases remaining between them. The CDR3 sequence: CASSARVNEQFF. In DNA, the CDR3 is TGTGCCAGCAGCGCCAGAGTAAATGAGCAGTTCTTC.

This clonotype was detected a few times. V is TRBV4-1 and J is TRBJ2-1; 14 bases fit TRBD2. Germline assignment: CDR1 MGHRA and CDR2 YSYEKL. This CDR3 spans 20 amino acids. J was trimmed by 0 bases and V by 4 bases; bases with no gene match: 11. The CDR3, as DNA: TGCGCCAGCAGCCCCCTCCCGGGACTAGCGGGGGCGAGCTCCTACAATGAGCAGTTCTTC. It translates to CASSPLPGLAGASSYNEQFF.

This chain joins TRBV7-6 and TRBJ2-1, with 7 nucleotides matching TRBD1. Germline V gene lookup returns CDR1 SGHVS and CDR2 FNYEAQ. The junction had 16 bases not matched to a gene; V was cut back by 11 bases and J by 6 bases. The CDR3 is 15 residues long. DNA of the CDR3: TGTGCCTGCCACTCCAGACAGGGTGCATCCAATGAGCAGTTCTTC. This codes for CACHSRQGASNEQFF.

This clonotype came up a few times. The rearrangement joins TRBV7-9 to TRBJ1-2; D is undetermined. The CDR3 sequence is 13 residues long. Trimming took 5 bases from V and 6 from J, leaving 13 bases between them. Germline loops: CDR1 SEHNR, CDR2 FQNEAQ (reference sequence). CDR3 amino acids: CASSLGGSNGYTF. The CDR3 DNA reads TGTGCCAGCAGCCTAGGAGGGTCTAATGGCTACACCTTC.

There are a few counts of this clonotype. The chain employs TRBV11-2 and TRBJ2-7; 9 bases agree with TRBD2. The CDR3 runs to 17 residues. Per germline, CDR1 SGHAT and CDR2 FQNNGV. Trimming took 1 base from V and 3 from J; bases not matched to a gene: 10. The CDR3 bases are TGTGCCAGCAGCTTAGCCCCACCGACTAGCGGAAACTACGAGCAGTACTTC. This encodes CASSLAPPTSGNYEQYF.

V is TRBV7-2 and J is TRBJ2-7; 8 bases match TRBD2. CDR1 and CDR2 (germline): SGHTA, FQGNSA. The CDR3 has 15 residues. V was pared by 1 base and J by 5 bases, with 7 bases of the junction left unmatched. CDR3 protein: CASSLVAGGEDEQYF. In DNA, the CDR3 is TGTGCCAGCAGCTTAGTTGCGGGAGGTGAGGACGAGCAGTACTTC.

This clonotype has more than one count but fewer than ten. CDR3 amino acids: CASSLRQGARREQFF. CDR3 in DNA: TGTGCCAGCAGCCTTAGACAGGGGGCCAGGAGAGAGCAGTTCTTC. The rearrangement joins TRBV13 to TRBJ2-1; 10 bases fit TRBD1. From germline, CDR1 is PRHDT and CDR2 FYEKMQ (reference sequence). CDR3 length equals 15 residues. The V segment lost 5 bases and the J segment 10 bases; nucleotides outside the gene matches: 11.

This clonotype was counted a few times. The chain joins TRBV7-9 to TRBJ2-1; no definite D call. The CDR3 consists of 14 residues. Germline values: CDR1 SEHNR, CDR2 FQNEAQ (reference sequence). The V and J ends lost 5 bases and 3 bases respectively, with 11 bases between them. This CDR3 reads CASSQGGVYNEQFF. The CDR3, as DNA: TGTGCCAGCAGCCAAGGTGGGGTCTACAATGAGCAGTTCTTC.